Following are 9 T cell receptor beta chains from one sample sequenced in a study of blood T cell repertoires in COVID-19. Only in-frame clones appear in the TCRdb table, and some are missing; sequencing was by immunoSEQ multiplex PCR. The sample has more than 110,000 clones; 65% to 90% are singletons. The sequenced sample was peripheral blood. These receptors all come from a man in his fifties with acute or convalescent COVID-19.

The rearrangement links TRBV19 to TRBJ2-1; TRBD2 might be the D (6 bases). Germline V lookup: CDR1 LNHDA, CDR2 SQIVND (reference sequence). The CDR3 totals 15 residues. V dropped 6 bases and J dropped 4 bases, with 16 bases sitting between them. The CDR3 spells CASRAISREYNEQFF. CDR3 DNA sequence: TGTGCCAGTAGAGCCATCTCCCGGGAGTACAATGAGCAGTTCTTC.

The chain recombines TRBV5-1 with TRBJ1-2; TRBD1 agrees at 7 bases. The CDR3 loop spans 15 amino acids. Losses at the gene ends were 4 bases for V and 2 bases for J; bases not matched to a gene: 8. CDR1 SGHRS and CDR2 YFSETQ come from the germline V gene. The CDR3 region is CASSPRTGTNYGYTF. The CDR3 nucleotides read TGCGCCAGCAGCCCACGGACAGGAACCAACTATGGCTACACCTTC.

This clone appeared a single time. Here the CDR3 reads CASSLWTSEPYNEQFF. CDR3 DNA: TGTGCCAGCAGCTTATGGACTAGCGAGCCGTACAATGAGCAGTTCTTC. The chain uses TRBV7-3 and TRBJ2-1; 9 nucleotides align to TRBD2. Germline CDR1 reads SGHTA; CDR2 reads FQGTGA. The CDR3 covers 16 residues. V lost 2 bases to trimming and J lost 4 bases; unmatched junction nucleotides: 6.

The rearrangement links TRBV7-3 to TRBJ2-2, with TRBD2 identical over 12 bases. CDR1 is SGHTA and CDR2 is FQGTGA in the germline V gene. CDR3 length: 18 amino acids. Trimming cost V 2 bases and J 4 bases; bases outside gene matches: 8. The CDR3 nucleotides read TGTGCCAGCAGCTTATTTGCTAGCGGGGGGGCCGGCACCGGGGAGCTGTTTTTT. This codes for CASSLFASGGAGTGELFF.

V and J are TRBV5-4 and TRBJ1-1; TRBD1 might be the D (5 bases). The germline V and J ends were trimmed by 2 bases and 3 bases, with 8 bases remaining between them. This CDR3 spans 13 amino acids. The germline V gene encodes CDR1 SGHNT and CDR2 YYREEE (reference sequence). The CDR3 reads CASSFSGYTEAFF. CDR3 nucleotides: TGTGCCAGCAGCTTTTCAGGGTACACTGAAGCTTTCTTT.

This chain uses TRBV12-3 or TRBV12-4 with TRBJ2-7; TRBD1 aligns across 11 bases. The CDR3 spans 13 residues. V lost 8 bases, J lost 5 bases, and 5 bases stayed unmatched. The CDR3 sequence is CASGRDRGDEQYF. The CDR3 DNA sequence: TGTGCCAGCGGCCGGGACAGGGGGGACGAGCAGTACTTC.

The chain recombines TRBV5-4 with TRBJ1-2; 7 nucleotides agree with TRBD1. The CDR3 runs 11 residues. The V segment lost 5 bases and the J segment 8 bases; nucleotides outside the gene matches: 3. The germline V gene encodes CDR1 SGHNT and CDR2 YYREEE (reference sequence). CDR3 coding DNA: TGTGCCAGCAGTTGGGACAGCGGCTACACCTTC. It yields the protein CASSWDSGYTF.

This rearrangement joins TRBV6-1 to TRBJ1-3; 9 positions match TRBD1. The CDR3 is 15 residues long. J was trimmed by 5 bases and V by 3 bases; bases with no gene match: 5. CDR1 and CDR2 from the germline V gene are MNHNS and SASEGT. The CDR3 reads CASSDTTGGRNTIYF. The CDR3 DNA is TGTGCCAGCAGTGATACAACAGGGGGCAGAAACACCATATATTTT.

The chain uses TRBV27 and TRBJ2-1; D might be TRBD1 (7 bases). From germline, CDR1 is MNHEY and CDR2 SMNVEV (reference sequence). The CDR3 is 19 residues long. V was trimmed by 5 bases and J by 1 base, leaving 24 bases between them. CDR3 sequence (DNA): TGTGCCAGCAGTGCCCGAACACCCTCGACAGGGAGGTCCTACAATGAGCAGTTCTTC. This translates into CASSARTPSTGRSYNEQFF.